These 32 T cell receptor beta chains were sequenced from one sample in a study of monozygotic twins with inflammatory bowel disease. TCRdb re-called the 5' RACE reads; one entry per CDR3 protein, DNA not given. The sample holds about 380,000 distinct CDR3 sequences. The sequenced material came from blood. The receptors come from a human donor with ulcerative colitis or Crohn's disease, or a healthy co-twin of an affected twin (not recorded which).

The CDR3 loop reads CASRTSGGNYEQYF. V usage is TRBV6-2 or TRBV6-3 and J usage is TRBJ2-7; the TRBD2 assignment by TCRdb is unverifiable without DNA. This CDR3 region has 14 residues. Germline CDR1 and CDR2: MNHEY and SVGEGT.

V gene TRBV7-6 combines with J gene TRBJ1-5; without DNA, the TCRdb call of TRBD1 cannot be checked. The CDR3 contains 16 residues. CDR1 SGHVS and CDR2 FNYEAQ come from the germline V gene. The CDR3 region is CASSLGRPNSNQPQHF.

The V and J genes are TRBV28 and TRBJ2-7; there is no DNA to check the TCRdb D call of TRBD1. This CDR3 has 15 residues. Germline V gives CDR1 MDHEN, CDR2 SYDVKM. The CDR3 reads CASSSSGAGLYEQYF. The full variable domain, in which reference TRBV28 and TRBJ2-7 provide the parts outside the CDR3, is DVKVTQSSRYLVKRTGEKVFLECVQDMDHENMFWYRQDPGLGLRLIYFSYDVKMKEKGDIPEGYSVSREKKERFSLILESASTNQTSMYLCASSSSGAGLYEQYFGPGTRLTVT.

This chain links TRBV25-1 with TRBJ1-4. This CDR3 is built from 14 residues. Germline CDR1 reads MGHDK; CDR2 reads SYGVNS. CDR3 in amino acids: CASSRVATNEKLFF. The full variable domain, its missing parts supplied by reference TRBV25-1 and TRBJ1-4, is EADIYQTPRYLVIGTGKKITLECSQTMGHDKMYWYQQDPGMELHLIHYSYGVNSTEKGDLSSESTVSRIRTEHFPLTLESARPSHTSQYLCASSRVATNEKLFFGSGTQLSVL.

The V and J genes are TRBV7-2 and TRBJ1-6. The germline V gene has CDR1 SGHTA and CDR2 FQGNSA. This CDR3 comprises 16 residues. CDR3 loop: CASSLPGPPEDSPLHF. Supplemented by reference TRBV7-2 and TRBJ1-6, the full variable domain reads GAGVSQSPSNKVTEKGKDVELRCDPISGHTALYWYRQSLGQGLEFLIYFQGNSAPDKSGLPSDRFSAERTGGSVSTLTIQRTQQEDSAVYLCASSLPGPPEDSPLHFGNGTRLTVT.

The V gene is TRBV19, the J gene TRBJ1-5. CDR3 length: 16 amino acids. The V gene's germline CDR1 is LNHDA and CDR2 SQIVND (reference sequence). CDR3 in amino acids: CASSRFRGYSNQPQHF.

The rearrangement joins TRBV6-1 to TRBJ2-2; TCRdb designates TRBD1, a call that cannot be tested without DNA. Per germline, CDR1 MNHNS and CDR2 SASEGT. The length of the CDR3 is 16 residues. The CDR3 region is CASSPPILANTGELFF.

V usage is TRBV7-9 and J usage is TRBJ2-3; lacking DNA, the TRBD2 call made by TCRdb goes unchecked. CDR1 is SEHNR and CDR2 is FQNEAQ in the germline V gene (reference sequence). The CDR3 is made up of 17 amino acids. This CDR3 is CASSLTARVDSTDTQYF.

The chain is built from TRBV5-1 and TRBJ1-1; there is no DNA to check the TCRdb D call of TRBD1. The CDR3 consists of 15 residues. Germline V gene sequence: CDR1 SGHRS, CDR2 YFSETQ. This CDR3 is CASSLVQGLATEAFF.

This chain links TRBV9 with TRBJ1-4; the TCRdb call, TRBD1, lacks DNA for checking. Looked up from germline, CDR1 is SGDLS and CDR2 is YYNGEE. The CDR3 loop spans 17 amino acids. CDR3 in amino acids: CASSGRDRADYNEKLFF.

This chain links TRBV12-3 or TRBV12-4 with TRBJ2-2. There are 15 residues in the CDR3. The CDR3 sequence: CASSLSWVNSGELFF.

The CDR3 sequence is CSVLSMDRANYNEQFF. The gene calls are TRBV29-1 and TRBJ2-1; checking the TCRdb D call of TRBD1 is not possible without DNA. Germline assignment: CDR1 SQVTM and CDR2 ANQGSEA. The CDR3 runs 16 residues.

The chain joins TRBV5-1 to TRBJ2-3; TCRdb's assignment of TRBD2 cannot be checked, as there is no DNA. Germline V lookup: CDR1 SGHRS, CDR2 YFSETQ. This CDR3 has 19 amino acids. The CDR3 is CASKLTSGGHWTSTDTQYF.

The chain employs TRBV7-8 and TRBJ2-3; no DNA is available, so the TRBD1 call from TCRdb remains unchecked. Germline assignment: CDR1 SGHVS and CDR2 FQNEAQ. This CDR3 region has 17 residues. The CDR3 reads CASSLVGAGTGLDTQYF.

The V and J genes are TRBV27 and TRBJ1-2; with no DNA, the TCRdb D assignment of TRBD1 cannot be verified. Germline assignment: CDR1 MNHEY and CDR2 SMNVEV (reference sequence). This CDR3 contains 15 residues. The CDR3 loop is CASPWDRRTHYGYTF.

The V call is TRBV6-2 or TRBV6-3, the J call TRBJ1-1. The CDR3 covers 11 residues. Germline lookup yields CDR1 MNHEY and CDR2 SVGEGT. CDR3 sequence: CASSWNSEAFF.

The rearrangement links TRBV5-1 to TRBJ2-3; TCRdb's D gene call, TRBD1, goes unchecked for lack of DNA. The CDR3 runs to 15 residues. Germline-derived CDR1 and CDR2 are SGHRS and YFSETQ. CDR3: CASSSLQGAAETQYF.

The chain employs TRBV4-1 and TRBJ2-2; the TCRdb D gene call, TRBD1, has no DNA to confirm it. The CDR3 contains 19 residues. Germline CDR1 MGHRA, CDR2 YSYEKL. CDR3 region: CASSQDFFPGTGGTGELFF.

The chain couples TRBV19 to TRBJ1-2; TCRdb calls TRBD1, which cannot be checked without DNA. Germline CDR1 LNHDA, CDR2 SQIVND (reference sequence). The CDR3 sequence is 13 residues long. CDR3 sequence: CATTGGRENGYTF. Together with reference TRBV19 and TRBJ1-2, the CDR3 gives the full variable domain: DGGITQSPKYLFRKEGQNVTLSCEQNLNHDAMYWYRQDPGQGLRLIYYSQIVNDFQKGDIAEGYSVSREKKESFPLTVTSAQKNPTAFYLCATTGGRENGYTFGSGTRLTVV.

The gene calls are TRBV6-5 and TRBJ1-1. Germline V gene lookup returns CDR1 MNHEY and CDR2 SVGAGI. This CDR3 is built from 15 residues. CDR3 residues: CASSLWQTQNTEAFF.

The genes are TRBV7-3 and TRBJ2-7; TCRdb's D gene call, TRBD2, goes unchecked for lack of DNA. Germline V gene lookup returns CDR1 SGHTA and CDR2 FQGTGA. This CDR3 is built from 14 residues. The CDR3 is CASSLQRGDYEQYF.

The genes are TRBV28 and TRBJ1-6. The CDR3 extends over 16 amino acids. The V gene's germline CDR1 is MDHEN and CDR2 SYDVKM. The CDR3 spells CASSLGLASKLSPLHF.

The genes are TRBV5-4 and TRBJ2-3. From germline, CDR1 is SGHNT and CDR2 YYREEE (reference sequence). This CDR3 contains 12 residues. CDR3: CASSFPTDTQYF.

The gene calls are TRBV7-2 and TRBJ2-5; TCRdb calls TRBD1, which cannot be checked without DNA. The germline V gene has CDR1 SGHTA and CDR2 FQGNSA. The CDR3 runs 14 residues. CDR3 residues: CASSSYRAQETQYF.

The CDR3 reads CAISESTTGVSDTQYF. This chain uses TRBV10-3 with TRBJ2-3; the TCRdb call, TRBD1, lacks DNA for checking. Germline-derived CDR1 and CDR2 are ENHRY and SYGVKD. There are 16 residues in the CDR3.

This chain uses TRBV28 with TRBJ1-2; TCRdb designates TRBD1, a call that cannot be tested without DNA. Per the germline V gene, CDR1 is MDHEN and CDR2 is SYDVKM. CDR3 size: 17 residues. The CDR3 reads CASSLAGTAPSPGGYTF.

The rearrangement links TRBV5-1 to TRBJ2-5. The CDR3 is made up of 13 amino acids. Germline values: CDR1 SGHRS, CDR2 YFSETQ. CDR3 residues: CASHSTRQETQYF.

This chain's CDR3 is CASSLNAGYTF. V is TRBV7-9 and J is TRBJ1-2. This CDR3 has 11 residues. CDR1 and CDR2 from the germline V gene are SEHNR and FQNEAQ (reference sequence).

CDR3 region: CASTGGEATEAFF. The chain has TRBV6-2 or TRBV6-3 and TRBJ1-1. Germline CDR1 MNHEY, CDR2 SVGEGT. The CDR3 length is 13 residues.

The CDR3 region is CASSRDPRGNQPQDF. This chain connects TRBV3-1 to TRBJ1-5. In germline, CDR1 is LGHDT, CDR2 YNNKEL (reference sequence). The CDR3 loop spans 15 amino acids. Using reference TRBV3-1 and TRBJ1-5 for the parts outside the CDR3, the full variable domain is DTAVSQTPKYLVTQMGNDKSIKCEQNLGHDTMYWYKQDSKKFLKIMFSYNNKELIINETVPNRFSPKSPDKAHLNLHINSLELGDSAVYFCASSRDPRGNQPQDFGDGTRLSIL.

This chain joins TRBV6-1 and TRBJ2-2. The CDR3 is 16 amino acids. In germline, CDR1 is MNHNS, CDR2 SASEGT. The CDR3 protein is CASRNDRRTRTGELFF.

The chain is built from TRBV4-3 and TRBJ2-3; there is no DNA to check the TCRdb D call of TRBD1. CDR1 and CDR2 (germline): LGHNA, YSLEER. The CDR3 is 15 amino acids. The chain's CDR3 is CASSQELGRTDTQYF.